The 27 T cell receptor beta chains reported below all come from one sample, sequenced in a study of blood T cell repertoires in COVID-19. The data were produced by immunoSEQ multiplex PCR, yet TCRdb's version contains in-frame clones alone and is incomplete. The data show tens of thousands of clones, 88% seen once. The sample comprised peripheral blood. These receptor sequences come from a human donor in a cohort sampled during active COVID-19.

The V and J genes are TRBV5-5 and TRBJ2-7; possibly TRBD1 for D (6 bases). V lost 4 bases, J lost 6 bases, and 20 bases lay in between. The CDR3 has 15 residues. Germline V gene sequence: CDR1 SGHKS, CDR2 YYEKEE (reference sequence). CDR3 coding DNA: TGTGCCAGCAGCAAACAACAGGGAAGTTTAAGCGAGCAGTACTTC. Translation: CASSKQQGSLSEQYF.

The chain uses TRBV6-2 or TRBV6-3 and TRBJ1-5; TRBD1 might be the D (6 bases). CDR3 length equals 18 residues. Trimming took 4 bases from V and 3 from J, leaving 22 bases between them. Per germline, CDR1 MNHEY and CDR2 SVGEGT. CDR3 nucleotides: TGTGCCAGCAGTTTGCCCCCACCTCAGGGGAGGGTCAATCAGCCCCAGCATTTT. Its translation: CASSLPPPQGRVNQPQHF.

The CDR3 region has the DNA TGTGCCAGCAGTACCTGGACTAGCGCGGGGGAGCAGTACTTC. This translates into CASSTWTSAGEQYF. V usage is TRBV6-2 or TRBV6-3 and J usage is TRBJ2-7, with 9 bases fitting TRBD2. CDR1 is MNHEY and CDR2 is SVGEGT in the germline V gene. After removal of 5 bases from V and 7 bases from J, the junction contained 9 bases not matched to a gene. The CDR3 runs to 14 residues.

The V and J genes are TRBV6-2 or TRBV6-3 and TRBJ2-5; D uncertain. The germline gives CDR1 MNHEY, CDR2 SVGEGT. Trimming left V 1 base short and J 5 bases short, with 14 bases between. The CDR3 has 15 amino acids. This CDR3 is CASSYYGRVEETQYF. CDR3 nucleotides: TGTGCCAGCAGTTACTATGGTCGCGTAGAGGAGACCCAGTACTTC.

V and J are TRBV4-2 and TRBJ2-2; a possible D gene is TRBD1 (6 bases). The length of the CDR3 is 16 residues. Germline CDR1 reads LGHNA; CDR2 reads YNFKEQ. Trimming took 1 base from V and 1 from J, leaving 10 bases between them. The CDR3 region has the DNA TGTGCCAGCAGCCAAGGGGGCAGGGGGAACACCGGGGAGCTGTTTTTT. Translated, it gives CASSQGGRGNTGELFF.

The chain employs TRBV5-6 and TRBJ2-1; 7 bases are shared with TRBD2. Germline CDR1 is SGHDT and CDR2 is YYEEEE. This CDR3 is built from 15 residues. V lost 0 bases, J lost 5 bases, and 5 bases stayed unmatched. CDR3 bases: TGTGCCAGCAGCTTGGTTACGGGAGGCCACAATGAGCAGTTCTTC. Its translation: CASSLVTGGHNEQFF.

This chain uses TRBV5-8 with TRBJ2-7; 10 nucleotides align to TRBD2. V trimming: 0 bases; J trimming: 1 base; junction bases outside the gene matches: 4. The CDR3 is 16 residues long. Germline V lookup: CDR1 SGHTS, CDR2 YDEGEE. The CDR3 is CASSLVGTSESYEQYF. CDR3 sequence (DNA): TGTGCCAGCAGCTTGGTCGGGACTAGCGAATCCTACGAGCAGTACTTC.

The rearrangement links TRBV5-6 to TRBJ2-5, with 13 bases that match TRBD2. J was trimmed by 4 bases and V by 2 bases; bases with no gene match: 5. CDR3 size: 16 residues. Germline-derived CDR1 and CDR2 are SGHDT and YYEEEE. The CDR3 nucleotides are TGTGCCAGCAGCTTACCGGGACTAGCGGGGCGAGAGACCCAGTACTTC. This encodes CASSLPGLAGRETQYF.

The V and J genes are TRBV10-1 and TRBJ1-2; D is ambiguous. Germline-derived CDR1 and CDR2 are WNHNN and SYGVQD (reference sequence). This CDR3 has 11 amino acids. Between the trimmed V and J ends, which lost 8 bases and 2 bases, there was a span of 6 bases. CDR3 in DNA: TGCGCCAGCGGCAGAAACTATGGCTACACCTTC. It yields the protein CASGRNYGYTF.

The chain is built from TRBV14 and TRBJ1-1, with D possibly being TRBD1 (5 bases). V lost 0 bases, J lost 4 bases, and 9 bases lay in between. CDR3 length equals 14 residues. CDR1 is SGHDN, CDR2 FVKESK, per germline. The DNA for the CDR3 is TGTGCCAGCAGCCAAGACTGGCAGGGCACTGAAGCTTTCTTT. This codes for CASSQDWQGTEAFF.

This rearrangement joins TRBV7-9 to TRBJ2-5; maybe TRBD1 (5 bases). The CDR3 contains 14 residues. V was pared by 2 bases and J by 1 base, with 8 bases between. Looked up from germline, CDR1 is SEHNR and CDR2 is FQNEAQ (reference sequence). DNA for the CDR3: TGTGCCAGCAGCTTAAGGGGAACCCAAGAGACCCAGTACTTC. This codes for CASSLRGTQETQYF.

The chain links TRBV28 to TRBJ1-6; a possible D gene is TRBD1 (6 bases). V lost 2 bases and J 9 bases, leaving 20 bases between the germline ends. Germline lookup yields CDR1 MDHEN and CDR2 SYDVKM. This CDR3 spans 17 amino acids. The CDR3 nucleotides read TGTGCCAGCAGTTTACCCCTCCTCACAGGGTATGTTTCACCCCTCCACTTT. This codes for CASSLPLLTGYVSPLHF.

This clone has a single count. This rearrangement joins TRBV5-1 to TRBJ1-4; the D gene is possibly TRBD1 (6 bases). V shed 5 bases and J shed 4 bases, with 12 bases lying between them. CDR1 and CDR2 (germline): SGHRS, YFSETQ. This CDR3 has 14 amino acids. CDR3 residues: CASSTGMGNEKLFF. The DNA of the CDR3 is TGCGCCAGCAGTACAGGGATGGGTAATGAAAAACTGTTTTTT.

The chain combines TRBV30 with TRBJ1-3; D ambiguous. V was pared by 0 bases and J by 1 base, with 10 bases between. The CDR3 is 15 amino acids. Germline V gene sequence: CDR1 GTSNPN, CDR2 SVGIG (reference sequence). CDR3 nucleotide sequence: TGTGCCTGGAGTGTACAGAGACCTTCTGGAAACACCATATATTTT. Translated: CAWSVQRPSGNTIYF.

The chain uses TRBV29-1 and TRBJ2-7, with D possibly TRBD2 on 5 matching bases. The CDR3 totals 12 residues. Trimming took 3 bases from V and 7 from J, leaving 13 bases between them. Germline V CDR1 and CDR2: SQVTM, ANQGSEA. The CDR3 is CSVDTGMREQYF. The CDR3 region has the DNA TGCAGCGTTGACACGGGGATGAGGGAGCAGTACTTC.

The rearrangement joins TRBV7-8 to TRBJ1-3; 7 bases match TRBD1. The CDR3 runs to 15 residues. Germline V lookup: CDR1 SGHVS, CDR2 FQNEAQ. With V trimmed by 5 bases and J by 4 bases, 8 bases remained unmatched. The CDR3 is CASSLTRTGGNTIYF. In nucleotides, the CDR3 is TGTGCCAGCAGCCTTACGAGGACAGGCGGAAACACCATATATTTT.

This rearrangement joins TRBV5-6 to TRBJ2-3; 13 bases align to TRBD2. The CDR3 loop spans 14 amino acids. The junction had 3 bases not matched to a gene; V was cut back by 1 base and J by 10 bases. Germline V lookup: CDR1 SGHDT, CDR2 YYEEEE. CDR3 loop: CASSLTSGRVAQYF. The CDR3 nucleotides are TGTGCCAGCAGCTTGACTAGCGGGAGGGTTGCGCAGTATTTT. Combining the CDR3 with reference TRBV5-6 and TRBJ2-3 gives the whole variable domain DAGVTQSPTHLIKTRGQQVTLRCSPKSGHDTVSWYQQALGQGPQFIFQYYEEEERQRGNFPDRFSGHQFPNYSSELNVNALLLGDSALYLCASSLTSGRVAQYFGPGTRLTVL.

Concerning this clone: A much larger clone differs by one base, so this may be a read error. J is TRBJ1-1 and V is TRBV6-5; D call uncertain. This CDR3 has 14 amino acids. The V end was cut by 7 bases, the J end by 0 bases, with 12 bases between. Looked up from germline, CDR1 is MNHEY and CDR2 is SVGAGI. This chain's CDR3 is CASNPPGLNTEAFF. For the CDR3, the DNA is TGTGCCAGCAATCCGCCGGGGTTGAACACTGAAGCTTTCTTT.

V usage is TRBV5-4 and J usage is TRBJ1-1; D gene unclear. Per the germline V gene, CDR1 is SGHNT and CDR2 is YYREEE (reference sequence). The CDR3 extends over 13 amino acids. Trimming removed 1 base from V and 1 base from J, with 5 bases in between. The CDR3 spells CASSLTANTEAFF. The DNA of the CDR3 is TGTGCCAGCAGCTTGACAGCGAACACTGAAGCTTTCTTT. Looking up the rest from reference TRBV5-4 and TRBJ1-1 gives the full variable domain: ETGVTQSPTHLIKTRGQQVTLRCSSQSGHNTVSWYQQALGQGPQFIFQYYREEENGRGNFPPRFSGLQFPNYSSELNVNALELDDSALYLCASSLTANTEAFFGQGTRLTVV.

The gene calls are TRBV4-3 and TRBJ2-7; 11 nucleotides match TRBD2. V was pared by 1 base and J by 8 bases, with 4 bases of the junction left unmatched. The V gene's germline CDR1 is LGHNA and CDR2 YSLEER. This CDR3 has 14 residues. The CDR3 DNA follows: TGCGCCAGCAGCCAAGTTAGCGGGGGGGCCAAGCAGTACTTC. Residues: CASSQVSGGAKQYF.

The chain joins TRBV30 to TRBJ1-4, with D uncertain. The length of the CDR3 is 13 residues. Germline CDR1 and CDR2: GTSNPN and SVGIG (reference sequence). Between the trimmed V and J ends, which lost 4 bases and 8 bases, there was a span of 14 bases. Here the CDR3 DNA reads TGTGCCTGGAATCCGATGGGCGGGGAAAAACTGTTTTTT. Its protein product is CAWNPMGGEKLFF. The variable domain in full, with the rest retrieved from reference TRBV30 and TRBJ1-4, is SQTIHQWPATLVQPVGSPLSLECTVEGTSNPNLYWYRQAAGRGLQLLFYSVGIGQISSEVPQNLSASRPQDRQFILSSKKLLLSDSGFYLCAWNPMGGEKLFFGSGTQLSVL.

The chain joins TRBV2 to TRBJ2-1, with D unresolved. The CDR3 loop spans 13 amino acids. Trimming cost V 7 bases and J 2 bases, with 9 bases left between them. Germline V CDR1 and CDR2: SNHLY, FYNNEI. The CDR3 loop reads CASNLVPYNEQFF. In DNA form, the CDR3 reads TGTGCCAGCAACCTAGTACCCTACAATGAGCAGTTCTTC. The whole variable domain, remainder taken from reference TRBV2 and TRBJ2-1, is EPEVTQTPSHQVTQMGQEVILRCVPISNHLYFYWYRQILGQKVEFLVSFYNNEISEKSEIFDDQFSVERPDGSNFTLKIRSTKLEDSAMYFCASNLVPYNEQFFGPGTRLTVL.

This chain joins TRBV10-2 and TRBJ2-5; D unclear. The CDR3 contains 12 residues. V lost 4 bases and J 5 bases, leaving 8 bases between the germline ends. Germline CDR1 and CDR2: WSHSY and SAAADI. The CDR3 spells CASSVVPETQYF. The CDR3 nucleotides are TGCGCCAGCAGTGTTGTCCCGGAGACCCAGTACTTC.

This clone appeared a few times. The CDR3 is CASSAWTGRGTGELFF. The CDR3 coding sequence is TGTGCCAGCAGCGCCTGGACAGGGCGGGGCACCGGGGAGCTGTTTTTT. The gene calls are TRBV7-2 and TRBJ2-2, with 8 bases lining up with TRBD1. In germline, CDR1 is SGHTA, CDR2 FQGNSA. The junction had 9 bases not matched to a gene; V was cut back by 5 bases and J by 4 bases. This CDR3 has 16 amino acids.

The CDR3 bases are TGTGCCAGCAGCTTAGTACAGGGTGTGGATACGCAGTATTTT. Protein sequence: CASSLVQGVDTQYF. J is TRBJ2-3 and V is TRBV7-3; a possible D gene is TRBD1 (6 bases). Germline values: CDR1 SGHTA, CDR2 FQGTGA. CDR3 length equals 14 residues. The V end was cut by 2 bases, the J end by 6 bases, with 12 bases between.

The chain combines TRBV6-4 with TRBJ1-4; D remains unclear. This CDR3 is 14 amino acids long. Deletions cut 4 bases from V and 6 bases from J, with 12 bases between. The germline V gene encodes CDR1 MRHNA and CDR2 SNTAGT. This CDR3 is CASSAEVTDEKLFF. The CDR3 nucleotides are TGTGCCAGCAGTGCGGAGGTTACAGATGAAAAACTGTTTTTT.

The chain is built from TRBV7-2 and TRBJ2-2; 12 bases match TRBD2. With 5 bases clipped from V and 6 bases from J, the junction kept 13 bases outside the gene matches. Germline CDR1 SGHTA, CDR2 FQGNSA. CDR3 length: 18 amino acids. CDR3 sequence: CASSPGLAGGPFPGELFF. As DNA, the CDR3 is TGTGCCAGCAGCCCCGGGCTAGCGGGGGGGCCGTTCCCCGGGGAGCTGTTTTTT.